The clone carrying this TCR beta chain appeared a single time. The data belong to a study of blood T cell repertoires in COVID-19. As for the study in general: The study drew acute and convalescent COVID-19 samples from the United States, Italy and Spain. In each case, the material was cDNA or gDNA derived from T cells, B-cell-depleted T cells, or PBMCs.

Authors' methods: Nucleated cell number was recorded as an estimate derived from reference gene primer amplification. Libraries were prepared by immunoSEQ multiplex PCR; TCRdb keeps only in-frame clonotypes and omits some of them. That table furnishes V, J and clone size, whereas the DNA furnished D and trimming. The sample carries 150,000 to 200,000 clones, around nine tenths recorded once. Sequencing was done on a sample of peripheral blood. This receptor was identified in a man in his 70s with acute or convalescent COVID-19.

DNA for the CDR3: TGCGCCAGCCGGTCTCTACTAGCGGGGCAAGAGACCCAGTACTTC. Its protein product is CASRSLLAGQETQYF. This chain links TRBV5-1 with TRBJ2-5; 10 nucleotides align to TRBD2. V lost 7 bases to trimming and J lost 2 bases; unmatched junction nucleotides: 8. Per the germline V gene, CDR1 is SGHRS and CDR2 is YFSETQ. The CDR3 runs 15 residues.